The following is a T cell receptor (beta chain) sequence with its context. How the authors handled the data: Amplification of reference gene primers provided the estimated nucleated cell counts. Libraries were prepared by immunoSEQ multiplex PCR; TCRdb keeps only in-frame clonotypes and omits some of them. Clonal size and the V and J genes are those of that table, whereas D and trimming came from the DNA. This sample yields about 670,000 clones, of which about 90% are seen a single time; approximately 0.3% belongs to the top ten. The data were obtained in a study of blood T cell repertoires in COVID-19. As for the study in general: Samples representing acute and convalescent COVID-19 were sourced from the United States, Italy and Spain. PBMCs, B-cell-depleted T cells, or T cells were the source of the cDNA or gDNA that made up the material.

The ends lost 6 bases at V and 5 bases at J; junction bases unmatched: 10. Germline-derived CDR1 and CDR2 are WSHSY and SAAADI. The CDR3 totals 16 residues. The chain joins TRBV10-2 to TRBJ1-4; 9 nucleotides line up with TRBD1. This sequence was found in a woman aged 18-29 years with acute or convalescent COVID-19. Sequenced material: peripheral blood. This chain's CDR3 is CASRNPTGGINEKLFF. The CDR3 DNA follows: TGCGCCAGCAGAAACCCCACAGGGGGCATAAATGAAAAACTGTTTTTT.